A selection of T cell receptor beta chains follows, all from one sample in a study of T cells in Graves' hyperthyroidism and ophthalmopathy. TCRdb itself ran the multiplex PCR reads through MiXCR, one entry per CDR3 protein. The sample lists some 490,000 distinct CDR3 sequences, approximately 23% seen once, with around 54% in the top ten. Sequencing was done on a sample of blood. Receptors originate from a woman in her 70s with Graves' ophthalmopathy. The CDR3 runs from the conserved cysteine through the conserved F or W. Each record gives: clone size, V gene, D gene, J gene, CDR3 protein, CDR3 DNA. A D gene is named only where the DNA matches it firmly. Expanded clones are given a class, and other clones once, few, many or no size at all.

.,TRBV7-3,TRBD1,TRBJ2-3,CASSMTDRGTDTQYF,TGTGCCAGCAGCATGACGGACAGGGGAACAGATACGCAGTATTTT
few,TRBV9,.,TRBJ2-2,CASSGTQRSGELFF,TGTGCCAGCAGCGGAACTCAGCGGTCCGGGGAGCTGTTTTTT
many,TRBV10-3,TRBD1,TRBJ2-2,CAIKPGQGKVAGRDTGELFF,TGTGCCATCAAACCTGGACAGGGAAAAGTTGCGGGAAGGGACACCGGGGAGCTGTTTTTT
.,TRBV20-1,TRBD1,TRBJ1-6,CSARTGGNSPLHF,TGCAGTGCGAGGACAGGCGGAAATTCACCCCTCCACTTT
few,TRBV19,TRBD1,TRBJ2-2,CASRATGDTGELFF,TGTGCCAGTAGGGCTACAGGGGACACCGGGGAGCTGTTTTTT
.,TRBV5-1,TRBD1,TRBJ2-5,CASSFNPGTGEETQYF,TGCGCCAGCAGCTTTAATCCCGGGACAGGAGAAGAGACCCAGTACTTC
.,TRBV30,TRBD1,TRBJ1-5,CAWSKIGTGGFEGNQPQHF,TGTGCCTGGAGCAAGATAGGGACAGGGGGCTTCGAGGGCAATCAGCCCCAGCATTTT
.,TRBV19,.,TRBJ2-1,CASSIDATAAEQFF,TGTGCCAGTAGTATAGACGCGACAGCGGCTGAGCAGTTCTTC
many,TRBV28,TRBD2,TRBJ2-4,CASSLSGGAKNIQYF,TGTGCCAGCAGTTTATCGGGGGGAGCCAAAAACATTCAGTACTTC
.,TRBV20-1,TRBD1,TRBJ1-2,CSARVDRGGYGYTF,TGCAGTGCTAGGGTAGACAGGGGGGGCTATGGCTACACCTTC
.,TRBV18,.,TRBJ1-1,CASSRTRALNTEAFF,TGTGCCAGCTCTCGAACGAGGGCATTGAACACTGAAGCTTTCTTT
many,TRBV7-2,.,TRBJ1-2,CASSAGLFYGYTF,TGTGCCAGCAGCGCCGGATTATTCTATGGCTACACCTTC
many,TRBV7-9,TRBD2,TRBJ2-3,CASSLLAGSTDTQYF,TGTGCCAGCAGCTTACTAGCGGGGTCCACAGATACGCAGTATTTT